A selection of T cell receptor beta chains follows, all from one sample in a study of Ad26.COV2.S vaccination and SARS-CoV-2 variants. The assay was immunoSEQ multiplex PCR, and TCRdb's table has in-frame clones only and misses some. The table records under 550,000 clones, around 90% of them present only once. The sample here was peripheral blood, taken in a trial of Ad26.COV2.S vaccine versus placebo. The receptors come from a person between 18 and 60 years old who received the Ad26.COV2.S COVID-19 vaccine or a placebo. Each CDR3 is given without its conserved first and last residue.

j_gene | v_gene | CDR3aa
TRBJ2-3 | TRBV29-1 | SVGLTDTQY
TRBJ1-1 | TRBV18 | ASSPRGQPHGTEAF
TRBJ2-2 | TRBV9 | ASSGTSGRSWGGELF
TRBJ1-1 | TRBV27 | ASTTQRGTEAF
TRBJ2-3 | TRBV6-2/TRBV6-3 | ASSIPWTGVTDTQY
TRBJ2-1 | TRBV29-1 | SVDIISGRAGEQF
TRBJ2-1 | TRBV7-9 | ASSQGLAGRTIPNEQF
TRBJ2-1 | TRBV18 | ASSPGRQAAYNEQF
TRBJ2-1 | TRBV7-8 | ASSPGTSGYNEQF
TRBJ1-6 | TRBV6-2/TRBV6-3 | ASSRDSLIIQALH
TRBJ2-3 | TRBV19 | ASSIGLVFTDTQY
TRBJ1-2 | TRBV5-4 | ASSNPMGQGNGYT
TRBJ2-1 | TRBV12-5 | ASGLDRSSYNEQF
TRBJ1-4 | TRBV5-1 | ASRIRGQADEKLF
TRBJ1-2 | TRBV18 | ASSPLGDGYT
TRBJ2-3 | TRBV5-7 | ASSVSSGSSTDTQY
TRBJ1-5 | TRBV3-1/TRBV3-2 | ASSQGRQGNQPQH
TRBJ2-7 | TRBV6-5 | ASSTPEGYEQY
TRBJ1-1 | TRBV19 | ASSIPGAEAF
TRBJ2-3 | TRBV9 | ASSAGTSILTDTQY
TRBJ2-3 | TRBV2 | ASTGWDTQY
TRBJ2-7 | TRBV2 | ASSERLGATNEQY
TRBJ2-1 | TRBV5-1 | ASSLATRVGEQF
TRBJ1-6 | TRBV30 | ACMGGSSYNSPLH
TRBJ2-1 | TRBV11-2 | ASSPTVANEQF
TRBJ1-2 | TRBV6-2/TRBV6-3 | ASSYSGQINYGYT
TRBJ2-3 | TRBV9 | ASSNLAGDTDTQY
TRBJ2-2 | TRBV6-5 | ASSRGQPDTGELF
TRBJ1-5 | TRBV29-1 | SVALRGNQPQH
TRBJ2-3 | TRBV25-1 | ASSAAGAHTQY
TRBJ2-3 | TRBV28 | ASSRQAGDSTDTQY
TRBJ2-1 | TRBV4-3 | ASSQDTDRGRYNEQF
TRBJ2-5 | TRBV7-2 | ASSLGSGSRETQY
TRBJ2-1 | TRBV9 | ASSVSGSLLYNEQF
TRBJ2-2 | TRBV10-3 | AISPDRNTGELF
TRBJ2-7 | TRBV3-1/TRBV3-2 | ASSQVTLQFEQY
TRBJ1-1 | TRBV4-3 | ASSQIGTGLTF
TRBJ2-2 | TRBV2 | ASEGKGAGELF
TRBJ2-2 | TRBV5-4 | ASSFGGITGELF
TRBJ1-2 | TRBV7-2 | ASSKDLSGYT
TRBJ2-1 | TRBV6-2/TRBV6-3 | ASSYFPNEQF
TRBJ1-1 | TRBV28 | ASSLHTGGANTEAF
TRBJ2-1 | TRBV6-5 | ASSYSKLAGDNEQF
TRBJ2-7 | TRBV5-6 | ASSRRLAGPYEQY
TRBJ2-1 | TRBV9 | ASSVEGQPYNEQF
TRBJ2-1 | TRBV6-2/TRBV6-3 | ASSYKLVRSGQF
TRBJ2-5 | TRBV14 | ASSQDLGVFQETQY
TRBJ1-2 | TRBV7-9 | ASSIGGEGYT